This T cell receptor (beta chain) was obtained from a study of shared clonotypes between healthy human individuals. The CDR3 covers 15 residues. CDR1 is LNHDA and CDR2 is SQIVND in the germline V gene (reference sequence). Donors comprised only Caucasian adults living in Nashville, Tennessee. Into CD45RA+ naive and CD45RA-negative memory subsets, the CD4+ cells were split. The assay was immunoSEQ multiplex PCR, and TCRdb's table has in-frame clones only and misses some. The table records under 600,000 clones, approximately 95% of them present only once. The chain joins TRBV19 to TRBJ2-5; 8 nucleotides match TRBD2. The end of the DNA is better explained by TRBJ2-7, so the J call may be wrong. The source of this sequence is a woman in her twenties or thirties in good health. Source material: naive CD4+ T cells sorted from blood. Subset indicated: CD45RA+ positively selected. In nucleotides, the CDR3 is TGTGCCAGTAGTATTATAACTAGCGGAACCTACGAGCAGTACTTC. Translation gives CASSIITSGTYEQYF.